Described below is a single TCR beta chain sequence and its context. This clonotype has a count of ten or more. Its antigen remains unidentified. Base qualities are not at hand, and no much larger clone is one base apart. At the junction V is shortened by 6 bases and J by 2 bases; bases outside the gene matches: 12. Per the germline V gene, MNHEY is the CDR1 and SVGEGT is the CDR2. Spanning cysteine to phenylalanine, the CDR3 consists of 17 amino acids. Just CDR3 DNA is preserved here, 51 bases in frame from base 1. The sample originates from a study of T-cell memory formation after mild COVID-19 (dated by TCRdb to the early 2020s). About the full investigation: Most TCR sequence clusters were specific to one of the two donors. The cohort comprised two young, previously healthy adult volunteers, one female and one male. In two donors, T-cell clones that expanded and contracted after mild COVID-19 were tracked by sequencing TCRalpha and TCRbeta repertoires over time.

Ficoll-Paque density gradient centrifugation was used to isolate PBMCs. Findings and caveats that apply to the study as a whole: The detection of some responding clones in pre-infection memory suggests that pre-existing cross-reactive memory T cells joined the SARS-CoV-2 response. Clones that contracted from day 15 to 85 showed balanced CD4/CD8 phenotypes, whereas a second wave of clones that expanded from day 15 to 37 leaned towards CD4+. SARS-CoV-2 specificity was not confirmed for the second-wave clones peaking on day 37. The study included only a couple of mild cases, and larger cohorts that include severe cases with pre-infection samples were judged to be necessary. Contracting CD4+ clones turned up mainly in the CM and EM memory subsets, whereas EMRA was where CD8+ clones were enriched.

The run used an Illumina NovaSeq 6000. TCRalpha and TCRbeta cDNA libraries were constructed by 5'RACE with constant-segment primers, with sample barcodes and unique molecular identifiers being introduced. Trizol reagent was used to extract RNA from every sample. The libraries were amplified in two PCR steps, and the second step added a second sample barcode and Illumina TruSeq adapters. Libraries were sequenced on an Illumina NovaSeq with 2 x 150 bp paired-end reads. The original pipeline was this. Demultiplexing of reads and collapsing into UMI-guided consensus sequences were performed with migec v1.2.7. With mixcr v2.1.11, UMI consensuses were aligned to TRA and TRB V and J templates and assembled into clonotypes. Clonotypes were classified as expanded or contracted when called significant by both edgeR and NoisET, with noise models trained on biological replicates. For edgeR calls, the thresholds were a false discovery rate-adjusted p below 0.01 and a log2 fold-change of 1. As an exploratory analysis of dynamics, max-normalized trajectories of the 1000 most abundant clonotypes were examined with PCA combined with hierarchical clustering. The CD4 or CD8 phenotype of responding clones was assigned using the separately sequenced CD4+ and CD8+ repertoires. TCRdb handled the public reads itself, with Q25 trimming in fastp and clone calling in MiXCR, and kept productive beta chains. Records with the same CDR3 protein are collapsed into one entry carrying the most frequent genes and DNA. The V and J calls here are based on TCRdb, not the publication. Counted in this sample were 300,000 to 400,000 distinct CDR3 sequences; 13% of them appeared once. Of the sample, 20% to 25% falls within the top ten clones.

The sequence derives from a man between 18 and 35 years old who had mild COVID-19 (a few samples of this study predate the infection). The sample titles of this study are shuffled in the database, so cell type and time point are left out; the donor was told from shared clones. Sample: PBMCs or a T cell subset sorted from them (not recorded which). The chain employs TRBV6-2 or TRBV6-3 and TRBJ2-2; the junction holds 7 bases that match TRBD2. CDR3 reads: CASRGSRGTTNTGELFF. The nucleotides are TGTGCCAGCAGAGGATCCCGAGGGACTACCAACACCGGGGAGCTGTTTTTT.